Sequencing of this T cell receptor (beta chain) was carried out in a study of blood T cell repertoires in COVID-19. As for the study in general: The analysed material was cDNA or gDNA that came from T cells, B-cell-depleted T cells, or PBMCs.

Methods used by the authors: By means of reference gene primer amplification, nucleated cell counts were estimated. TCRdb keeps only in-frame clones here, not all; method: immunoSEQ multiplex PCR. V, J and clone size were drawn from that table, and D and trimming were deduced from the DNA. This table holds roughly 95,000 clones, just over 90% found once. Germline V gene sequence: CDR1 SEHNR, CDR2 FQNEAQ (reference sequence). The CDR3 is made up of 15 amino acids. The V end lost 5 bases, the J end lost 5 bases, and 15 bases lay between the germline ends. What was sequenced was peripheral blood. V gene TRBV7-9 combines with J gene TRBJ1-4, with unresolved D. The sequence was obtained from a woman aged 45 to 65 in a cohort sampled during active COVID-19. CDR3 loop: CASSTYSYSNEKLFF. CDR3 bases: TGTGCCAGCAGCACTTACAGTTACTCAAATGAAAAACTGTTTTTT.